The source of this TCR beta chain is a study of low-dose radiotherapy and immunotherapy resistance in tumors (dated by TCRdb to 2021 to 2024). About the investigation overall: Cohort 1 received 0.5 Gy per fraction every 2 weeks, with a prescribed total PTV dose of 6.5 Gy. Starting on cycle 1 day 1, patients took 300 mg of aspirin by mouth once daily for four cycles. No randomization into treatment groups was done for the people taking part in the trial. Cohort 2 received 1 Gy per fraction every two weeks, with a total of 13 Gy over 26 weeks. Patients were given nivolumab as a 240 mg flat dose every two weeks and ipilimumab at 1 mg/kg every six weeks, with both drugs delivered intravenously. The translational analysis covered eight patients: three from the first dose cohort and the first five from the second dose cohort. Cyclophosphamide 200 mg/m2 was given intravenously every two weeks, one day before each radiation and immunotherapy administration.

The time point label corresponds to: before trial treatment. The donors took part in RACIN, a single-arm, phase I, dose-escalation trial that combined nivolumab, ipilimumab, aspirin, low-dose cyclophosphamide and low-dose radiotherapy. Patients with advanced, TIL-negative solid tumors were considered eligible. In the germline V gene, CDR1 corresponds to MNHNS and CDR2 to SASEGT. The CDR3 contains 16 residues, cysteine and phenylalanine counted. The entry retains the CDR3 DNA only, 48 bases that are in frame from base 1. From V the trimming removes 5 bases and from J it removes 2 bases, while the gene matches leave 10 bases of the junction unaccounted for. Sequencing was performed on an Illumina HiSeq 2500. First-strand cDNA was synthesized with Superscript III and a set of TRAV- and TRBV-specific primers, covering both TCRalpha and TCRbeta chains. An approximately 20-cycle PCR with Phusion amplified the TCRs, pairing a constant-region primer with the adapter that was attached to the V primers. Amplification of the isolated mRNA was done with the MessageAmp II aRNA Amplification Kit, which involved an approximately 15-hour in vitro transcription at 37 degrees C. The Dynabeads mRNA DIRECT Purification Kit was used to isolate mRNA for TCR sequencing. Indexed Illumina adapters were added in a second 25-cycle Phusion PCR, and the resulting products were purified with AMPure XP beads. The published analysis was carried out like this. Using custom Perl scripts, TCR sequences that encoded the same protein were pooled, out-of-frame sequences were dropped, and the abundance of each clonotype was calculated. Any TCR sequence backed by just one read was left out of the analysis. Shannon entropy, Gini index, clonality, richness, and the frequency of TCRs shared between repertoires were included as repertoire metrics. TCRdb's own reprocessing of the public reads used fastp at Q25 and MiXCR and kept productive beta chains. Identical CDR3 protein sequences are pooled into one entry, listed with their most common genes and DNA. V and J calls and clone size were set by TCRdb, not the authors. This sample comprises around 69,000 distinct CDR3 sequences, 30% to 40% of them detected only once. The leading ten clones occupy over 8.5% of the sample.

This clonotype has at least ten counts. There is no known antigen for this receptor. Nothing much larger sits one base from this clone, and base qualities are not available. This TCR was sampled from a female donor with ovarian cancer. The source material was PBMCs, sampled before treatment. The rearrangement combines TRBV6-1 with TRBJ2-7; 9 of the junction bases match TRBD1. The nucleotide sequence reads as follows: TGTGCCAGCAGTCTTGGACAGGGGCCACCTCCCTACGAGCAGTACTTC. This codes for CASSLGQGPPPYEQYF.